The clone carrying this T cell receptor (beta chain) turned up a few times. Its antigen is not known. The length of the CDR3 is 14 residues. Trimming cost V 1 base and J 4 bases; bases outside gene matches: 2. From germline, CDR1 is MNHNS and CDR2 SASEGT. These data originate in a study of immune evolution from preneoplasia to lung adenocarcinoma. General observations from the study: Clonality was highest in normal lung, lower in later-stage lesions apparently.

The repertoire was sequenced with immunoSEQ multiplex PCR; TCRdb's copy has only in-frame clones and lacks some. The sample comprises about 5,700 clones, around 80% of which are singletons, and approximately 15% rests with the top ten. The origin of this receptor is a person between 65 and 79 years old with lung adenocarcinoma. The sample comprised FFPE adjacent normal lung tissue. The gene calls are TRBV6-1 and TRBJ1-2; TRBD1 matches at 8 bases. The CDR3 DNA is TGTGCCAGCAGTGAAGGACAGGGGCCCTATGGCTACACCTTC. It translates to CASSEGQGPYGYTF.